These T cell receptor beta chains were read from a single sample in a study of cytomegalovirus exposure and HLA in healthy donors. Assay: immunoSEQ multiplex PCR; the TCRdb copy retains only in-frame clones and omits some. In the table there are 150,000 to 200,000 clones, under 80% of which are singletons. The sample consisted of PBMCs. The receptors derive from a female donor in good health and CMV-seronegative. The CDR3 runs from the conserved cysteine through the conserved F or W. D genes are given only for firm matches. Part of the rows lack a size; the others show once, few, many or a class for expanded clones.

abundance: -; j_gene: TRBJ1-5; v_gene: TRBV9; d_gene: -; CDR3nt: TGTGCCAGCAGTCCTCGGGGAAGCAATCAGCCCCAGCATTTT; CDR3aa: CASSPRGSNQPQHF
abundance: once; j_gene: TRBJ1-5; v_gene: TRBV19; d_gene: -; CDR3nt: TGTGCCAGTAGTATAACCCCCGGGGTTGGTCAGCCCCAGCATTTT; CDR3aa: CASSITPGVGQPQHF
abundance: once; j_gene: TRBJ1-2; v_gene: TRBV7-3; d_gene: -; CDR3nt: TGTGCCAGCAGCTATGGGGCCAGGGGTAACTATGGCTACACCTTC; CDR3aa: CASSYGARGNYGYTF
abundance: once; j_gene: TRBJ1-5; v_gene: TRBV7-8; d_gene: -; CDR3nt: TGTGCCAGCAGCTTAGCGTACAGCAGGGCCAGCAATCAGCCCCAGCATTTT; CDR3aa: CASSLAYSRASNQPQHF
abundance: -; j_gene: TRBJ2-2; v_gene: TRBV7-3; d_gene: -; CDR3nt: TGTGCCAGCAGCTTTAGGGGAAGCAGGGGAAGCACCGGGGAGCTGTTTTTT; CDR3aa: CASSFRGSRGSTGELFF
abundance: few; j_gene: TRBJ2-1; v_gene: TRBV5-1; d_gene: -; CDR3nt: TGCGCCAGCAGCGTCCGACTAGAGGGCTACAATGAGCAGTTCTTC; CDR3aa: CASSVRLEGYNEQFF
abundance: -; j_gene: TRBJ2-1; v_gene: TRBV9; d_gene: -; CDR3nt: TGTGCCAGCAGCGTCACAGGGAGCTCCTACAATGAGCAGTTCTTC; CDR3aa: CASSVTGSSYNEQFF
abundance: -; j_gene: TRBJ2-2; v_gene: TRBV6-1; d_gene: TRBD1; CDR3nt: TGTGCCAGCAGTGAAAGGGCAGGGGGAAACACCGGGGAGCTGTTTTTT; CDR3aa: CASSERAGGNTGELFF
abundance: once; j_gene: TRBJ1-2; v_gene: TRBV18; d_gene: -; CDR3nt: TGTGCCAGCTCACTGACAGAAAACTATGGCTACACCTTC; CDR3aa: CASSLTENYGYTF
abundance: -; j_gene: TRBJ1-6; v_gene: TRBV6-1; d_gene: TRBD1; CDR3nt: TGTGCCAGCAGGGGGGACAGGGACGCTTCACCCCTCCACTTT; CDR3aa: CASRGDRDASPLHF
abundance: -; j_gene: TRBJ2-3; v_gene: TRBV7-9; d_gene: -; CDR3nt: TGTGCCAGCAGCTTAGAATTGGGGGGAGATACGCAGTATTTT; CDR3aa: CASSLELGGDTQYF
abundance: -; j_gene: TRBJ1-2; v_gene: TRBV9; d_gene: -; CDR3nt: TGTGCCAGCAGCGTAGGAGGTCAGAACTATGGCTACACCTTC; CDR3aa: CASSVGGQNYGYTF
abundance: -; j_gene: TRBJ1-6; v_gene: TRBV18; d_gene: -; CDR3nt: TGTGCCAGCTCACCCGAAACGGGTCTAAATTCACCCCTCCACTTT; CDR3aa: CASSPETGLNSPLHF
abundance: -; j_gene: TRBJ2-5; v_gene: TRBV5-8; d_gene: -; CDR3nt: TGTGCCAGCAGCTTGGCCAGGACCCAGTACTTC; CDR3aa: CASSLARTQYF
abundance: few; j_gene: TRBJ2-1; v_gene: TRBV5-1; d_gene: -; CDR3nt: TGCGCCAGCAGCTTAGCTGGAGGGCCTTCCTACAATGAGCAGTTCTTC; CDR3aa: CASSLAGGPSYNEQFF
abundance: -; j_gene: TRBJ1-2; v_gene: TRBV2; d_gene: TRBD1; CDR3nt: TGTGCCAGCAGTCCACAGGGGGGCTATGGCTACACCTTC; CDR3aa: CASSPQGGYGYTF
abundance: -; j_gene: TRBJ2-1; v_gene: TRBV5-1; d_gene: -; CDR3nt: TGCGCCAGCAGCCCGGACTTGAATGAGCAGTTCTTC; CDR3aa: CASSPDLNEQFF
abundance: -; j_gene: TRBJ2-7; v_gene: TRBV10-3; d_gene: -; CDR3nt: TGTGCCATCAGTGTAACGGTGGTGAACGAGCAGTACTTC; CDR3aa: CAISVTVVNEQYF
abundance: -; j_gene: TRBJ1-1; v_gene: TRBV4-2; d_gene: TRBD1; CDR3nt: TGTGCCAGCAGCCAAGTAGACAGGGGGTGGAACACTGAAGCTTTCTTT; CDR3aa: CASSQVDRGWNTEAFF
abundance: -; j_gene: TRBJ2-1; v_gene: TRBV11-2; d_gene: TRBD2; CDR3nt: TGTGCCAGCAGCTTCCTCCTAGCGGGAGGGGGCAATGAGCAGTTCTTC; CDR3aa: CASSFLLAGGGNEQFF
abundance: few; j_gene: TRBJ2-2; v_gene: TRBV7-3; d_gene: TRBD1; CDR3nt: TGTGCCAGCAGCTTAGACAGGGGCCCCGGGGAGCTGTTTTTT; CDR3aa: CASSLDRGPGELFF
abundance: -; j_gene: TRBJ1-1; v_gene: TRBV2; d_gene: TRBD1; CDR3nt: TGTGCCAGCAGTGAAAGGGCAGGGGGAAAAGCTTTCTTT; CDR3aa: CASSERAGGKAFF
abundance: -; j_gene: TRBJ2-1; v_gene: TRBV5-4; d_gene: -; CDR3nt: TGTGCCAGCAGCTTTTCCGGGAGTATATGGAATGAGCAGTTCTTC; CDR3aa: CASSFSGSIWNEQFF
abundance: -; j_gene: TRBJ1-1; v_gene: TRBV29-1; d_gene: -; CDR3nt: TGCAGCGCCGACAGATCCAACAGGACTGAAGCTTTCTTT; CDR3aa: CSADRSNRTEAFF
abundance: -; j_gene: TRBJ1-1; v_gene: TRBV30; d_gene: -; CDR3nt: TGTGCCTGGAGTGTAGGTGGCGAGGGTGAAGCTTTCTTT; CDR3aa: CAWSVGGEGEAFF
abundance: -; j_gene: TRBJ1-2; v_gene: TRBV6-5; d_gene: -; CDR3nt: TGTGCCAGCAGTTACTCGAAAAGCGGGGCGGAGAGGGGCTACACCTTC; CDR3aa: CASSYSKSGAERGYTF
abundance: -; j_gene: TRBJ2-1; v_gene: TRBV5-1; d_gene: TRBD2; CDR3nt: TGCGCCAGCATCCCTACTAGCGGGGGCCACAATGAGCAGTTCTTC; CDR3aa: CASIPTSGGHNEQFF
abundance: -; j_gene: TRBJ1-5; v_gene: TRBV6-1; d_gene: TRBD1; CDR3nt: TGTGCCAGCAGTGAAAATCCAGGGGGTCAGCCCCAGCATTTT; CDR3aa: CASSENPGGQPQHF
abundance: -; j_gene: TRBJ2-3; v_gene: TRBV29-1; d_gene: -; CDR3nt: TGCAGCGTTGAACCCAGGCTCGCTGGGACAGATACGCAGTATTTT; CDR3aa: CSVEPRLAGTDTQYF
abundance: -; j_gene: TRBJ2-7; v_gene: TRBV5-6; d_gene: -; CDR3nt: TGTGCCAGCAGCTTGGCCGGCGGGGGCTTCTACGAGCAGTACTTC; CDR3aa: CASSLAGGGFYEQYF
abundance: -; j_gene: TRBJ2-7; v_gene: TRBV13; d_gene: TRBD2; CDR3nt: TGTGCCAGCACCCAAATACCTTCACGTTCCTTCGGGACTAGCGACCACGAGCAGTACTTC; CDR3aa: CASTQIPSRSFGTSDHEQYF
abundance: -; j_gene: TRBJ2-1; v_gene: TRBV30; d_gene: TRBD1; CDR3nt: TGTGCCTGGAGTGAGGGGACAGTGAATGAGCAGTTCTTC; CDR3aa: CAWSEGTVNEQFF
abundance: -; j_gene: TRBJ1-1; v_gene: TRBV6-6; d_gene: -; CDR3nt: TGTGCCAGCAGTTACTCGATGGTACGGGGGACTGAAGCTTTCTTT; CDR3aa: CASSYSMVRGTEAFF
abundance: few; j_gene: TRBJ1-1; v_gene: TRBV30; d_gene: -; CDR3nt: TGTGCCTGGGATAGGGGATCAGGAGCTTTCTTT; CDR3aa: CAWDRGSGAFF
abundance: -; j_gene: TRBJ1-1; v_gene: TRBV6-6; d_gene: -; CDR3nt: TGTGCCAGCAGTTACTCGCCTGGGAGCACTGAAGCTTTCTTT; CDR3aa: CASSYSPGSTEAFF